This entry lists 13 T cell receptor beta chains sequenced from one sample in a study of identical twins. In TCRdb, the 5' RACE reads were re-called with MiXCR into one record per CDR3 protein. The profile shows 500,000 to 550,000 distinct CDR3 sequences, around 24% of them singletons. This sample was shared with a second study, whose subject was yellow fever vaccine responses in identical twins.

Sequencing was done on a sample of CD4+ T cells sorted from blood. The receptors come from a woman between 18 and 30 years old in good health.

This chain links TRBV4-1 with TRBJ2-3; D gene uncertain. Deletions cut 3 bases from V and 6 bases from J, with 7 bases between. The V gene's germline CDR1 is MGHRA and CDR2 YSYEKL. The CDR3 extends over 12 amino acids. The CDR3, as DNA: TGCGCCAGCAGCCATCAGAGGGATACGCAGTATTTT. Its protein is CASSHQRDTQYF.

The table lists this clonotype with a few counts. The chain uses TRBV12-3 or TRBV12-4 and TRBJ2-7; 15 bases align to TRBD2. This CDR3 spans 17 amino acids. J gave up 0 bases and V 3 bases, and 3 bases lay outside the gene matches. The CDR3 DNA reads as TGTGCCAGCAGTTTGGTGGGACTAGCGGGGGGCTCCTACGAGCAGTACTTC. Residues: CASSLVGLAGGSYEQYF.

This clonotype occurred a few times. This sequence joins TRBV4-1 and TRBJ2-1; 7 bases align to TRBD2. The CDR3 loop spans 18 amino acids. J lost 2 bases, V lost 0 bases, and 10 bases had no gene match. Germline V lookup: CDR1 MGHRA, CDR2 YSYEKL. CDR3 loop: CASSQDPPPGGTYNEQFF. Here the CDR3 DNA reads TGCGCCAGCAGCCAAGATCCCCCCCCGGGAGGCACCTACAATGAGCAGTTCTTC.

Ten or more counts support this clonotype. The chain is built from TRBV12-3 or TRBV12-4 and TRBJ2-3; 11 bases match TRBD1. The CDR3 loop spans 13 amino acids. Unmatched junction bases numbered 2, after V lost 6 bases and J lost 6 bases. The CDR3 DNA sequence: TGTGCCAGCAGAGGACAGGGGGCGGATACGCAGTATTTT. Its translation: CASRGQGADTQYF.

The DNA of the CDR3 is TGTGCCAGCCAGATGAAGGCCACCAATGAGCAGTTCTTC. Its protein is CASQMKATNEQFF. The V and J genes are TRBV12-3 or TRBV12-4 and TRBJ2-1; D call uncertain. This CDR3 contains 13 residues. V gave up 8 bases and J gave up 6 bases, with 14 bases separating them.

J is TRBJ1-2 and V is TRBV4-2; D is ambiguous. Per germline, CDR1 LGHNA and CDR2 YNFKEQ. The CDR3 loop spans 15 amino acids. Between the trimmed V and J ends, which lost 0 bases and 0 bases, there was a span of 8 bases. CDR3 DNA: TGTGCCAGCAGCCAAGATCTACAGTCTAACTATGGCTACACCTTC. Amino acid sequence: CASSQDLQSNYGYTF.

This clonotype was recorded a few times. The CDR3, as DNA: TGTGCCAGCAGCTTAGACGACAGGGCCAATTCACCCCTCCACTTT. It specifies CASSLDDRANSPLHF. The chain recombines TRBV7-6 with TRBJ1-6; TRBD1 aligns across 7 bases. CDR3 length: 15 residues. The germline CDR1 and CDR2 sequences are SGHVS and FNYEAQ. Trimming at V came to 1 base and at J to 7 bases, leaving 4 bases not matched to a gene.

There are a few counts of this clonotype. The DNA of the CDR3 is TGTGCCAGCAGTTACTCGACAGGGACCGGGGAGCTGTTTTTT. Protein sequence: CASSYSTGTGELFF. The chain joins TRBV6-5 to TRBJ2-2; TRBD1 matches at 7 bases. Germline-derived CDR1 and CDR2 are MNHEY and SVGAGI. CDR3 size: 14 residues. Germline trimming cut 0 bases from V and 5 bases from J; bases unmatched to any gene: 0.

The chain carries TRBV12-3 or TRBV12-4 and TRBJ1-5; D is unresolved. V lost 3 bases and J 7 bases, leaving 7 bases between the germline ends. The CDR3 length is 12 residues. CDR3 nucleotide sequence: TGTGCCAGCAGTTTGTTGGAACAGCCCCAGCATTTT. Protein product: CASSLLEQPQHF.

In this sample, this clonotype turned up many times. The chain uses TRBV5-1 and TRBJ2-3; 10 positions match TRBD2. The CDR3 is made up of 15 amino acids. V lost 0 bases and J lost 10; bases outside the gene matches: 8. Looked up from germline, CDR1 is SGHRS and CDR2 is YFSETQ. The CDR3 loop is CASSLDLAGVVAQYF. The CDR3 nucleotides read TGCGCCAGCAGCTTGGATCTAGCGGGAGTAGTGGCGCAGTATTTT.

Only a few counts were recorded for this clonotype. The rearrangement links TRBV24-1 to TRBJ2-1, with 9 bases fitting TRBD2. The length of the CDR3 is 18 residues. The trim removed 5 bases at V and 8 bases at J, leaving 18 bases unmatched. CDR1 is KGHDR, CDR2 SFDVKD, per germline. DNA for the CDR3: TGTGCCACCAGTGGCGTCCGCGGGGGTAGCGGGAGCAGTGATGAGCAGTTCTTC. It codes for CATSGVRGGSGSSDEQFF.

V usage is TRBV2 and J usage is TRBJ2-3; D unresolved. The CDR3 contains 16 residues. Germline lookup yields CDR1 SNHLY and CDR2 FYNNEI. The V end was cut by 0 bases, the J end by 0 bases, with 10 bases between. This chain's CDR3 is CASSEALGPSTDTQYF. The CDR3 DNA reads as TGTGCCAGCAGTGAAGCTCTAGGTCCTAGCACAGATACGCAGTATTTT.

The V and J genes are TRBV10-3 and TRBJ2-7, with 13 positions matching TRBD2. Germline lookup yields CDR1 ENHRY and CDR2 SYGVKD. V was clipped by 10 bases and J by 3 bases; unmatched bases: 6. The CDR3 totals 14 residues. CDR3: CATTTSGRDYEQYF. DNA for the CDR3: TGTGCCACAACTACTAGCGGGAGGGACTACGAGCAGTACTTC.